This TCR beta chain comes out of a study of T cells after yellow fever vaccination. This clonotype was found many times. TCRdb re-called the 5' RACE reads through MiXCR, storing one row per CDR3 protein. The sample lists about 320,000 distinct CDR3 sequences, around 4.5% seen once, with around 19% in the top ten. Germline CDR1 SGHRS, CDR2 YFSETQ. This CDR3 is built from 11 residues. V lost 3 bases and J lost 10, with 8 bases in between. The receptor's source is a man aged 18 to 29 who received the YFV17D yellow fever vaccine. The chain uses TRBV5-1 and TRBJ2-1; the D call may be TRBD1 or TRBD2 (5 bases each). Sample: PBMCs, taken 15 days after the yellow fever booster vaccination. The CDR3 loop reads CASSWDLEQFF. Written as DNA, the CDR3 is TGCGCCAGCAGCTGGGACCTCGAGCAGTTCTTC.